This record looks at one T cell receptor (beta chain) sequence and its context. The CDR3 spans 19 residues. V dropped 2 bases and J dropped 0; count of bases not matched to a gene: 9. Germline V CDR1 and CDR2: SGHRS, YFSETQ. These data belong to a study of blood T cell repertoires in COVID-19. Study context: Specimens from acute and convalescent COVID-19 originated in the United States, Italy and Spain. In each case, the material was cDNA or gDNA derived from T cells, B-cell-depleted T cells, or PBMCs.

In the source study's methods: Amplification of reference gene primers provided the estimated nucleated cell counts. Sequencing was performed with immunoSEQ multiplex PCR; in TCRdb, only in-frame clones are kept and a portion is missing. From that table come the V and J calls and clone size; the DNA was used to work out D and trimming. The sample yields about 130,000 clones, around 85% seen once. The clonotype originates from a man aged 25 to 40 with COVID-19, enrolled during active disease. Sequences were obtained from peripheral blood. V and J are TRBV5-1 and TRBJ2-3; 13 positions agree with TRBD2. The CDR3 bases are TGCGCCAGCAGCTTAGGGTGGACTAGCGGGGGCCTCAGCACAGATACGCAGTATTTT. It translates to CASSLGWTSGGLSTDTQYF.